What follows are 26 T cell receptor beta chains derived from one specimen sequenced in a study of blood T cell repertoires in COVID-19. The repertoire was sequenced with immunoSEQ multiplex PCR; TCRdb's copy has only in-frame clones and lacks some. The data show over 250,000 clones, more than 80% seen once. Input material: peripheral blood. The receptors stem from a woman aged 45-60 years with COVID-19, enrolled during active disease.

The chain joins TRBV7-9 to TRBJ1-2, with D perhaps TRBD1 (6 bases). V was shortened by 2 bases and J by 6 bases, with 19 bases between the two germline ends. The CDR3 has 16 residues. The V gene's germline CDR1 is SEHNR and CDR2 FQNEAQ (reference sequence). CDR3 loop: CASSLMGATYEDGYTF. In DNA form, the CDR3 reads TGTGCCAGCAGCTTAATGGGGGCTACGTATGAGGATGGCTACACCTTC.

This clone was seen a single time. The V gene is TRBV28, the J gene TRBJ1-4; TRBD1 aligns across 7 bases. The V segment lost 6 bases and the J segment 0 bases; nucleotides outside the gene matches: 4. Germline V gene data show CDR1 as MDHEN and CDR2 as SYDVKM. The CDR3 is 15 amino acids. For the CDR3, the DNA is TGTGCCAGCAGCCCAGGGGGGTCAACTAATGAAAAACTGTTTTTT. Translating gives CASSPGGSTNEKLFF.

The count of this clone is one. The gene calls are TRBV11-3 and TRBJ2-7, with 12 nucleotides matching TRBD2. From germline, CDR1 is SGHNT and CDR2 YENEEA. The CDR3 consists of 18 residues. Trimming cost V 5 bases and J 0 bases; bases outside gene matches: 11. For the CDR3, the DNA is TGTGCCAGCAGCACCCGAAAAGGACTAGCGGGGTACTCCTACGAGCAGTACTTC. Its translation: CASSTRKGLAGYSYEQYF.

This clone was observed a few times. The rearrangement uses TRBV4-1 and TRBJ1-5; D not certain. The CDR3 runs to 17 residues. The V and J ends lost 1 base and 1 base respectively, with 14 bases between them. In germline, CDR1 is MGHRA, CDR2 YSYEKL. The CDR3 nucleotides read TGCGCCAGCAGCCAAGCTGCAGGTCAGCCAAGCAATCAGCCCCAGCATTTT. Protein product: CASSQAAGQPSNQPQHF.

This clone was seen more than once but under ten times. V usage is TRBV11-2 and J usage is TRBJ1-3; weak D call: TRBD1 (6 bases). CDR1 and CDR2 (germline): SGHAT, FQNNGV. Trimming stripped 3 bases from V and 1 base from J, with 13 bases between. This CDR3 has 16 residues. The CDR3 loop is CASSFGQGLSGNTIYF. The CDR3 DNA follows: TGTGCCAGCAGCTTTGGGCAGGGGCTTTCTGGAAACACCATATATTTT.

The chain is built from TRBV11-3 and TRBJ2-2; 10 bases fit TRBD1. The CDR3 covers 14 residues. With 5 bases clipped from V and 6 bases from J, the junction kept 3 bases outside the gene matches. Germline-derived CDR1 and CDR2 are SGHNT and YENEEA. The DNA for the CDR3 is TGTGCCAGCAGCCGAGGACAGGGGGCCGGGGAGCTGTTTTTT. Translating it yields CASSRGQGAGELFF. The whole variable domain, remainder taken from reference TRBV11-3 and TRBJ2-2, is EAGVVQSPRYKIIEKKQPVAFWCNPISGHNTLYWYLQNLGQGPELLIRYENEEAVDDSQLPKDRFSAERLKGVDSTLKIQPAELGDSAVYLCASSRGQGAGELFFGEGSRLTVL.

The chain is built from TRBV18 and TRBJ2-2, with 7 bases matching TRBD1. CDR3 size: 16 residues. From germline, CDR1 is KGHSH and CDR2 LQKENI. Trimming at V came to 3 bases and at J to 0 bases, leaving 4 bases not matched to a gene. The CDR3 DNA is TGTGCCAGCTCACCCGGGACAGCCGCGAACACCGGGGAGCTGTTTTTT. Residues: CASSPGTAANTGELFF. Variable domain in full (rest from reference TRBV18 and TRBJ2-2): NAGVMQNPRHLVRRRGQEARLRCSPMKGHSHVYWYRQLPEEGLKFMVYLQKENIIDESGMPKERFSAEFPKEGPSILRIQQVVRGDSAAYFCASSPGTAANTGELFFGEGSRLTVL.

CDR3 residues: CASSVLLAGVYEQYF. The CDR3 DNA follows: TGTGCCAGTAGTGTCCTACTAGCGGGAGTGTACGAGCAGTACTTC. This chain connects TRBV19 to TRBJ2-7; TRBD2 matches 11 bases. Germline loops: CDR1 LNHDA, CDR2 SQIVND (reference sequence). This CDR3 is built from 15 residues. V was pared by 5 bases and J by 4 bases, with 7 bases of the junction left unmatched.

This chain connects TRBV9 to TRBJ2-6; possibly TRBD2 for D (5 bases). Trimming stripped 0 bases from V and 0 bases from J, with 10 bases between. This CDR3 comprises 17 residues. CDR1 SGDLS and CDR2 YYNGEE come from the germline V gene. Written as DNA, the CDR3 is TGTGCCAGCAGCGTAGATATTGGGAGCTCTGGGGCCAACGTCCTGACTTTC. Translation gives CASSVDIGSSGANVLTF.

This sequence joins TRBV7-9 and TRBJ2-7, with D possibly TRBD2 on 6 matching bases. Trimming took 7 bases from V and 3 from J, leaving 16 bases between them. Germline V gene data show CDR1 as SEHNR and CDR2 as FQNEAQ (reference sequence). CDR3 length equals 14 residues. The CDR3 nucleotides are TGTGCCAGCAATACCCCGGGACTCAACTACGAGCAGTACTTC. Amino acids: CASNTPGLNYEQYF.

The chain recombines TRBV7-2 with TRBJ1-1; D might be TRBD1 (5 bases). Germline CDR1 reads SGHTA; CDR2 reads FQGNSA. V was cut by 5 bases and J by 4 bases, with 11 bases left in between. The CDR3 contains 13 residues. The chain's CDR3 is CASSKTGFTEAFF. Here the CDR3 DNA reads TGTGCCAGCAGCAAAACAGGTTTCACTGAAGCTTTCTTT.

This rearrangement joins TRBV6-5 to TRBJ2-7, with D possibly TRBD1 on 6 matching bases. The germline V and J ends were trimmed by 8 bases and 3 bases, with 11 bases remaining between them. Germline values: CDR1 MNHEY, CDR2 SVGAGI. CDR3 size: 12 residues. The chain's CDR3 is CASGTTNYEQYF. CDR3 coding DNA: TGTGCCAGCGGGACAACAAACTACGAGCAGTACTTC.

This clone has only one observation. The chain employs TRBV14 and TRBJ2-7; TRBD2 matches 12 bases. This CDR3 spans 16 amino acids. V shed 1 base, J shed 7 bases, and the junction held 8 bases outside the gene matches. CDR1 SGHDN and CDR2 FVKESK come from the germline V gene. The CDR3 loop is CASSQGWTSGTREQYF. CDR3 DNA sequence: TGTGCCAGCAGCCAAGGGTGGACTAGCGGGACGAGGGAGCAGTACTTC.

V gene TRBV7-2 combines with J gene TRBJ2-1; 13 nucleotides align to TRBD2. The V segment lost 3 bases and the J segment 9 bases; nucleotides outside the gene matches: 5. The CDR3 is made up of 15 amino acids. Germline CDR1 reads SGHTA; CDR2 reads FQGNSA. The CDR3 is CASSFRTSGSGEQFF. The CDR3 nucleotides are TGTGCCAGCAGCTTTAGGACTAGCGGGAGCGGTGAGCAGTTCTTC.

The V call is TRBV2, the J call TRBJ2-2; D is unresolved. The V and J ends lost 2 bases and 2 bases respectively, with 9 bases between them. From germline, CDR1 is SNHLY and CDR2 FYNNEI. The CDR3 contains 15 residues. CDR3 sequence (DNA): TGTGCCAGCAGTGAACAACAGATTAACACCGGGGAGCTGTTTTTT. Protein product: CASSEQQINTGELFF.

This chain uses TRBV29-1 with TRBJ1-1, with 12 bases that match TRBD1. The CDR3 sequence is 14 residues long. The germline V gene has CDR1 SQVTM and CDR2 ANQGSEA. Germline trimming cut 6 bases from V and 5 bases from J; bases unmatched to any gene: 7. The CDR3 region is CSVLGQGARTEAFF. The CDR3 nucleotides are TGCAGCGTATTGGGACAGGGGGCGCGGACTGAAGCTTTCTTT.

The CDR3 DNA sequence: TGTGCCAGCAGCTTAAGCCCCGGGAGAGGGAATGAGCAGTTCTTC. Translation: CASSLSPGRGNEQFF. The gene calls are TRBV7-6 and TRBJ2-1; a possible D gene is TRBD2 (6 bases). V dropped 2 bases and J dropped 7 bases, with 15 bases sitting between them. The germline CDR1 and CDR2 sequences are SGHVS and FNYEAQ. The CDR3 length is 15 residues.

This chain uses TRBV29-1 with TRBJ1-1; no clear D gene. Per the germline V gene, CDR1 is SQVTM and CDR2 is ANQGSEA. V was pared by 8 bases and J by 1 base, with 8 bases between. This CDR3 spans 11 amino acids. The chain's CDR3 is CSFRENTEAFF. DNA for the CDR3: TGCAGCTTCCGAGAGAACACTGAAGCTTTCTTT.

The J gene is TRBJ2-6, the V gene TRBV7-3; D is perhaps TRBD1 (6 bases). The CDR3 runs to 19 residues. CDR1 SGHTA and CDR2 FQGTGA come from the germline V gene. Deletions cut 4 bases from V and 0 bases from J, with 19 bases between. CDR3 amino acids: CASSSGPGTPRSGANVLTF. CDR3 bases: TGTGCCAGCAGCTCTGGTCCCGGGACACCCCGCTCTGGGGCCAACGTCCTGACTTTC.

The rearrangement links TRBV5-4 to TRBJ1-4; 8 nucleotides agree with TRBD1. Germline assignment: CDR1 SGHNT and CDR2 YYREEE (reference sequence). After removal of 4 bases from V and 7 bases from J, the junction contained 9 bases not matched to a gene. The CDR3 is 15 amino acids. The CDR3 spells CASSTTTGAGEKLFF. CDR3 nucleotides: TGTGCCAGCAGCACCACGACAGGGGCTGGTGAAAAACTGTTTTTT.

This chain connects TRBV19 to TRBJ1-5; 8 bases map to TRBD1. This CDR3 spans 12 amino acids. Trimming cost V 8 bases and J 7 bases; bases outside gene matches: 4. Per the germline V gene, CDR1 is LNHDA and CDR2 is SQIVND (reference sequence). The CDR3 bases are TGTGCCAGTCAGGACAGGGCCCAGCCCCAGCATTTT. Translation gives CASQDRAQPQHF.

The chain is built from TRBV27 and TRBJ2-3; D may be TRBD2 (6 bases). V lost 2 bases, J lost 2 bases, and 14 bases lay in between. The CDR3 length is 16 residues. Germline-derived CDR1 and CDR2 are MNHEY and SMNVEV (reference sequence). CDR3 in DNA: TGTGCCAGCAGTTTACTGGGCGGGATAAACACAGATACGCAGTATTTT. Translated: CASSLLGGINTDTQYF.

The V call is TRBV19, the J call TRBJ1-1; TRBD1 is a possible D gene (6 bases). Germline values: CDR1 LNHDA, CDR2 SQIVND (reference sequence). CDR3 length: 18 residues. The ends were cut back, 0 bases at V and 4 bases at J, with 21 bases in the middle. In DNA, the CDR3 is TGTGCCAGTAGTATAGACCCAACAGGGCAGGGATACTTCACTGAAGCTTTCTTT. As protein: CASSIDPTGQGYFTEAFF. The full variable domain, in which reference TRBV19 and TRBJ1-1 provide the parts outside the CDR3, is DGGITQSPKYLFRKEGQNVTLSCEQNLNHDAMYWYRQDPGQGLRLIYYSQIVNDFQKGDIAEGYSVSREKKESFPLTVTSAQKNPTAFYLCASSIDPTGQGYFTEAFFGQGTRLTVV.

This clone was observed a few times. The chain employs TRBV3-1 (or the pseudogene TRBV3-2) and TRBJ1-4; 9 bases agree with TRBD1. Germline-derived CDR1 and CDR2 are LGHDT and YNNKEL (reference sequence). This CDR3 region has 17 residues. The V segment lost 4 bases and the J segment 4 bases; nucleotides outside the gene matches: 10. CDR3 amino acids: CASSRRTGGSGNEKLFF. The CDR3, as DNA: TGTGCCAGCAGCCGGCGAACAGGGGGCTCGGGTAATGAAAAACTGTTTTTT.

This clone was seen once. The gene calls are TRBV3-1 (or the pseudogene TRBV3-2) and TRBJ1-3, with D unresolved. Germline CDR1 is LGHDT and CDR2 is YNNKEL (reference sequence). Deletions cut 0 bases from V and 3 bases from J, with 9 bases between. The CDR3 is 15 residues long. CDR3 nucleotide sequence: TGTGCCAGCAGCCAAGATCGAAGCGTTGGAAACACCATATATTTT. This sequence encodes CASSQDRSVGNTIYF.

This clone was seen a single time. The chain has TRBV19 and TRBJ2-2; 9 bases match TRBD2. The ends lost 2 bases at V and 0 bases at J; junction bases unmatched: 1. CDR1 LNHDA and CDR2 SQIVND come from the germline V gene (reference sequence). This CDR3 comprises 16 residues. The CDR3 loop is CASSISSGTNTGELFF. The CDR3 coding sequence is TGTGCCAGTAGTATATCTAGCGGGACGAACACCGGGGAGCTGTTTTTT.